This TCR beta chain originates from a study of T-cell reconstitution after alpha-beta-depleted transplantation in children. Germline loops: CDR1 DFQATT, CDR2 SNEGSKA (reference sequence). This CDR3 contains 14 residues. Trimming pared 1 base from V and 4 bases from J, leaving 13 bases between. This clonotype was detected only a few times. Unique molecular identifiers tagged the TCRbeta library. MiXCR, run by TCRdb on the PCR reads, gives a single entry per CDR3 protein. The table shows about 400,000 distinct CDR3 sequences, with 13% occurring only once. The chain recombines TRBV20-1 with TRBJ1-1; weak D call: TRBD1 (5 bases). The receptor was isolated from a human donor who donated a stem cell graft to a child with Fanconi anemia. The sequenced sample was PBMCs, obtained from the stem cell graft. CDR3 DNA: TGCAGTGCTAGAGCCTACAGGATCAGCACTGAAGCTTTCTTT. Its protein product is CSARAYRISTEAFF.